The rows below give T cell receptor beta chains drawn from one sample of a study of response to subunit inactivated influenza vaccine. MiXCR, applied by TCRdb to the RT-PCR reads, yields one record per CDR3 protein. Of over 800,000 distinct CDR3 sequences in the sample, around 21% were seen once. Sequenced material: PBMCs from blood, taken around 5 days after vaccination. These receptors were obtained from a man in his forties or fifties who received an inactivated influenza vaccine. Each CDR3 is given with its conserved first and last residue. D genes are given only for firm matches. Clone size is not always given. Where it is, it says once, few, many or a class for expanded clones.

d_gene	v_gene	len	abundance	j_gene	CDR3nt	CDR3aa
NA	TRBV12-3/TRBV12-4	11	few	TRBJ1-1	TGTGCCAGCGGACGGGGTGTAGGGGCTTTCTTT	CASGRGVGAFF
TRBD2	TRBV6-2/TRBV6-3	14	few	TRBJ2-7	TGTGCCAGCAGTAGGACTAGCGGGAGTACCGAGCAGTACTTC	CASSRTSGSTEQYF
TRBD2	TRBV20-1	15	NA	TRBJ2-5	TGCAGTGCTCCGGGCCGGGACTATACACAAGTGACCCAGTACTTC	CSAPGRDYTQVTQYF
TRBD1	TRBV6-5	13	NA	TRBJ2-7	TGTGCCAGCAGTTACCGGACAGGGTTCGAGCAGTACTTC	CASSYRTGFEQYF
NA	TRBV7-8	13	many	TRBJ2-7	TGTGCCAGCAGCTTGGACACCCTGTACGAGCAGTACTTC	CASSLDTLYEQYF
NA	TRBV21-1	15	NA	TRBJ2-7	TGTGCCAGCAGCAAAGAACCTAGTAAACCCCACGAGCAGTACTTC	CASSKEPSKPHEQYF
NA	TRBV7-8	18	few	TRBJ1-1	TGTGCCAGCAGCCCCCGCTGGAGCAGGTCCGCCATGAACACTGAAGCTTTCTTT	CASSPRWSRSAMNTEAFF
TRBD2	TRBV28	16	many	TRBJ2-1	TGTGCCAGCACTCTCCGAATAGCGGGAGACGTCTATGAGCAGTTCTTC	CASTLRIAGDVYEQFF
TRBD1	TRBV14	16	few	TRBJ2-1	TGTGCCAGCAGCCAATTCGGACAGGGGGGGGACAATGAGCAGTTCTTC	CASSQFGQGGDNEQFF
NA	TRBV2	13	few	TRBJ1-2	TGTGCCAGCAGTGGACAATTTAACTATGGCTACACCTTC	CASSGQFNYGYTF
TRBD2	TRBV5-1	15	NA	TRBJ2-3	TGCGCCAGCAGCTTCGGCGGGAGGGCCACAGATACGCAGTATTTT	CASSFGGRATDTQYF
NA	TRBV19	18	NA	TRBJ2-5	TGTGCCAGTAGTATTCGTCGGAGCCTCCAGCGTGCACAAGAGACCCAGTACTTC	CASSIRRSLQRAQETQYF
NA	TRBV6-2/TRBV6-3	16	NA	TRBJ2-2	TGTGCCAGCAGTGACCTGGGTCCCTCCAACACCGGGGAGCTGTTTTTT	CASSDLGPSNTGELFF
NA	TRBV12-3/TRBV12-4	13	many	TRBJ2-3	TGTGCCAGCATGTTGACAGGCACAGATACGCAGTATTTT	CASMLTGTDTQYF
TRBD2	TRBV20-1	12	many	TRBJ2-1	TGCAGAGCCGGGACTAGCGGAGGCCGGCAGTTCTTC	CRAGTSGGRQFF
NA	TRBV5-1	15	many	TRBJ2-3	TGCGCCAGCAGCTTCACGGACGAGCCGGGAGATACGCAGTATTTT	CASSFTDEPGDTQYF
NA	TRBV3-1	12	NA	TRBJ2-5	TGTGCCAGCAGCCCGGATATAGAGACCCAGTACTTC	CASSPDIETQYF
NA	TRBV7-6	16	NA	TRBJ2-1	TGTGCCAGCAGCCCACCAAATCGGGGACCCTACAATGAGCAGTTCTTC	CASSPPNRGPYNEQFF
TRBD2	TRBV5-5	12	once	TRBJ2-1	TGTGCCAGCAGGAAACTAGCGGCTGAGCAGTTCTTC	CASRKLAAEQFF
TRBD2	TRBV12-3/TRBV12-4	17	NA	TRBJ2-7	TGTGCCAGCAGTCCCAGGTCCCTAGCGGGAGATTTCTACGAGCAGTACTTC	CASSPRSLAGDFYEQYF
TRBD2	TRBV7-3	15	few	TRBJ2-1	TGTGCCAGCAGCTTATCAGCGGGGGCCTACAATGAGCAGTTCTTC	CASSLSAGAYNEQFF
TRBD2	TRBV7-2	15	NA	TRBJ2-3	TGTGCCAGCAGAACCGGGACTAGCGGGGGGGACACGCAGTATTTT	CASRTGTSGGDTQYF
NA	TRBV25-1	13	few	TRBJ2-2	TGTGCCAGCAGTCACCAGGGCACCGGGGAGCTGTTTTTT	CASSHQGTGELFF
NA	TRBV7-2	17	few	TRBJ2-7	TGTGCCAGCAGCTTAGCGTCCGGTACCCTTGGCTCCTACGAGCAGTACTTC	CASSLASGTLGSYEQYF
NA	TRBV6-5	19	many	TRBJ2-2	TGTGCCAGCAGTTACTCGAACCTCGCCCCGCGGTCGTTCACCGGGGAGCTGTTTTTT	CASSYSNLAPRSFTGELFF
TRBD1	TRBV6-2/TRBV6-3	14	once	TRBJ2-7	TGTGCCAGCGAAGGGGCGGACAGGCCCTACGAGCAGTACTTC	CASEGADRPYEQYF
NA	TRBV4-1	17	NA	TRBJ2-2	TGCGCCAGCAGCCAAGTCATGACTAGTGCGGGGACCGGGGAGCTGTTTTTT	CASSQVMTSAGTGELFF
NA	TRBV6-1	14	NA	TRBJ2-3	TGTGCCAGCAGCCCAGGGCCCGAGTCAGATACGCAGTATTTT	CASSPGPESDTQYF
TRBD2	TRBV2	14	NA	TRBJ2-7	TGTGCCAGCGGGAAGGTGACTAGCGGTTACGAGCAGTACTTC	CASGKVTSGYEQYF
TRBD1	TRBV12-3/TRBV12-4	14	few	TRBJ1-2	TGTGCCAGCAGTAAACAGGGGGCGAACTATGGCTACACCTTC	CASSKQGANYGYTF
NA	TRBV3-1	16	few	TRBJ2-3	TGTGCCAGCAGCCAAGATGGGGACCCCAAGACAGATACGCAGTATTTT	CASSQDGDPKTDTQYF
TRBD2	TRBV4-2	17	NA	TRBJ2-7	TGTGCCAGGGGCCCGGGAAGACTAGCGGGGGGGCTTAATGAGCAGTACTTC	CARGPGRLAGGLNEQYF
NA	TRBV9	13	few	TRBJ2-3	TGTGCCAGCAGCGTACGGGTAACAGATACGCAGTATTTT	CASSVRVTDTQYF
TRBD1	TRBV12-3/TRBV12-4	15	NA	TRBJ2-2	TGTGCCAGCAGTCCGACAGGGGGAAGGACCGGGGAGCTGTTTTTT	CASSPTGGRTGELFF
NA	TRBV11-2	15	NA	TRBJ2-5	TGTGCCAGCAGCTTAGTCTACGGGGGGCTAGCGGACCCTTACTTC	CASSLVYGGLADPYF
NA	TRBV24-1	15	NA	TRBJ2-5	TGTGCCACCAGTGAGTCGACCGGGTACCAAGAGACCCAGTACTTC	CATSESTGYQETQYF
NA	TRBV7-9	14	NA	TRBJ2-7	TGTGCCAGCAGCTCTTCCAGGGGCTCCTACGAGCAGTACTTC	CASSSSRGSYEQYF
TRBD1	TRBV6-5	14	few	TRBJ2-1	TGTGCCAGCAGTTATACAGGGGCAGGGAATGAGCAGTTCTTC	CASSYTGAGNEQFF
NA	TRBV4-2	15	few	TRBJ2-1	TGTGCCAGCAGCCAAGCTCCGCCAATCCCCAATGAGCAGTTCTTC	CASSQAPPIPNEQFF
TRBD1	TRBV20-1	15	NA	TRBJ2-7	TGCAGTGCTAGAGAGACAGGGGGCAGGAAGTACGAGCAGTACTTC	CSARETGGRKYEQYF
NA	TRBV12-3/TRBV12-4	15	many	TRBJ2-3	TGTGCCAGCACCGAGAGACGGGGCTACACAGATACGCAGTATTTT	CASTERRGYTDTQYF
NA	TRBV24-1	13	NA	TRBJ2-7	TGTGCCACCCCTTGTCAGTACTCCTACGAGCAGTACTTC	CATPCQYSYEQYF
TRBD2	TRBV6-5	18	NA	TRBJ2-1	TGTGCCAGCAGTTATATCCCCCCAAGGACTAGCGGGAGTCATGAGCAGTTCTTC	CASSYIPPRTSGSHEQFF
TRBD1	TRBV5-5	17	NA	TRBJ2-5	TGTGCCAGCAGCTCAATTCCTGGGGGACAGGGCTCTGAGACCCAGAACTTC	CASSSIPGGQGSETQNF
NA	TRBV3-1	12	NA	TRBJ2-7	TGTGCCAGCAGCCACAGGGCATACGAGCAGTACTTC	CASSHRAYEQYF